The 31 T cell receptor beta chains given below trace back to one sample, sequenced in a study of blood T cell repertoires in COVID-19. Assay used: immunoSEQ multiplex PCR; TCRdb lists only in-frame clones, some missing. The sample carries about 98,000 clones, 87% recorded once. Material: peripheral blood. The receptors stem from a man in his 70s with acute or convalescent COVID-19.

This clone appeared once. The chain has TRBV6-2 or TRBV6-3 and TRBJ2-7; D is possibly TRBD2 (6 bases). Deletions cut 0 bases from V and 0 bases from J, with 18 bases between. CDR1 is MNHEY, CDR2 SVGEGT, per germline. This CDR3 region has 18 residues. CDR3 sequence: CASSYSTRGGKSSYEQYF. CDR3 nucleotides: TGTGCCAGCAGTTACTCGACAAGAGGCGGGAAAAGCTCCTACGAGCAGTACTTC.

This sequence joins TRBV19 and TRBJ2-3, with 11 bases that match TRBD2. Germline-derived CDR1 and CDR2 are LNHDA and SQIVND (reference sequence). The CDR3 totals 15 residues. J was trimmed by 2 bases and V by 8 bases; bases with no gene match: 6. The CDR3: CASSRSGGDTDTQYF. As DNA, the CDR3 is TGTGCCAGTTCCCGTAGCGGGGGGGACACAGATACGCAGTATTTT.

The chain links TRBV30 to TRBJ1-4, with D possibly matching TRBD1 (5 bases). The CDR3 covers 12 residues. CDR1 and CDR2 from the germline V gene are GTSNPN and SVGIG (reference sequence). CDR3 loop: CALTATNEKLFF. The CDR3 DNA reads TGTGCATTGACAGCAACTAATGAAAAACTGTTTTTT.

The genes are TRBV7-6 and TRBJ2-5; 8 bases line up with TRBD2. Unmatched junction bases numbered 6, after V lost 5 bases and J lost 4 bases. Germline assignment: CDR1 SGHVS and CDR2 FNYEAQ. The CDR3 length is 14 residues. The CDR3 sequence is CASSTLAGGETQYF. CDR3 DNA: TGTGCCAGCAGCACCTTGGCGGGGGGAGAGACCCAGTACTTC.

The chain uses TRBV30 and TRBJ2-7; 7 bases align to TRBD1. The J segment lost 5 bases and the V segment lost 5 bases, leaving 6 bases of the junction unmatched. The CDR3 is 12 residues long. CDR1 is GTSNPN, CDR2 SVGIG, per germline (reference sequence). The CDR3 loop reads CAWSTGTHEQYF. The CDR3 DNA sequence: TGTGCCTGGTCGACAGGGACCCACGAGCAGTACTTC.

The chain recombines TRBV7-9 with TRBJ1-2; no clear D gene. In germline, CDR1 is SEHNR, CDR2 FQNEAQ (reference sequence). V lost 0 bases and J lost 8, with 19 bases in between. The CDR3 spans 16 residues. CDR3 DNA: TGTGCCAGCAGCTTAGCGTCTAGGTCCCTAAACGGGGGCTACACCTTC. It is translated as CASSLASRSLNGGYTF.

This chain's CDR3 is CASSQGGHGGDYGYTF. In DNA, the CDR3 is TGCGCCAGCAGCCAAGGGGGACATGGCGGTGACTATGGCTACACCTTC. The genes are TRBV4-1 and TRBJ1-2, with D tentatively TRBD1 (6 bases). The CDR3 is made up of 16 amino acids. The V gene lost 1 base and the J gene lost 3 bases, with 15 bases spanning the gap. Germline values: CDR1 MGHRA, CDR2 YSYEKL.

The rearrangement links TRBV7-9 to TRBJ2-5, with 10 bases that match TRBD1. Germline CDR1 SEHNR, CDR2 FQNEAQ (reference sequence). This CDR3 region has 15 residues. V shed 5 bases and J 1 base; nucleotides not matched to a gene: 4. CDR3: CASSPGTGAQETQYF. Here the CDR3 DNA reads TGTGCCAGCAGCCCCGGGACAGGGGCCCAAGAGACCCAGTACTTC.

V usage is TRBV6-1 and J usage is TRBJ2-3, with 12 bases identical to TRBD2. J was trimmed by 2 bases and V by 4 bases; bases with no gene match: 7. The CDR3 covers 17 residues. Germline CDR1 reads MNHNS; CDR2 reads SASEGT. In nucleotides, the CDR3 is TGTGCCAGCAGTGTCCTCCCTAGCGGGGGGGCCACAGATACGCAGTATTTT. Protein: CASSVLPSGGATDTQYF.

The chain carries TRBV6-1 and TRBJ2-7; 9 bases map to TRBD2. CDR1 and CDR2 (germline): MNHNS, SASEGT. The length of the CDR3 is 14 residues. J gave up 2 bases and V 2 bases, and 1 base lay outside the gene matches. CDR3 region: CASSELAGPYEQYV. The DNA for the CDR3 is TGTGCCAGCAGTGAACTAGCGGGGCCCTACGAGCAGTACGTC.

The V and J genes are TRBV14 and TRBJ2-3; D possibly corresponds to TRBD1 (6 bases). With 4 bases removed from V and 2 bases from J, the gap between germline ends came to 13 bases. Germline lookup yields CDR1 SGHDN and CDR2 FVKESK. The CDR3 consists of 15 residues. Written as DNA, the CDR3 is TGTGCCAGCAGCCGAGGGGGATTCTCCACAGATACGCAGTATTTT. Protein product: CASSRGGFSTDTQYF.

This chain connects TRBV7-2 to TRBJ2-2; D is undetermined. This CDR3 contains 13 residues. The V and J ends lost 1 base and 7 bases respectively, with 7 bases between them. Germline CDR1 reads SGHTA; CDR2 reads FQGNSA. The CDR3 region has the DNA TGTGCCAGCAGCTTAGTCCGGGTCGGGGAGCTGTTTTTT. Translated, it gives CASSLVRVGELFF.

The chain uses TRBV29-1 and TRBJ2-3; TRBD2 matches 8 bases. In germline, CDR1 is SQVTM, CDR2 ANQGSEA. CDR3 length: 14 residues. After removal of 6 bases from V and 0 bases from J, the junction contained 5 bases not matched to a gene. This chain's CDR3 is CSVLIAGSTDTQYF. CDR3 bases: TGCAGCGTCCTGATAGCGGGGAGCACAGATACGCAGTATTTT.

The chain couples TRBV10-3 to TRBJ2-3, with 7 positions matching TRBD1. CDR1 ENHRY and CDR2 SYGVKD come from the germline V gene. The CDR3 sequence is 11 residues long. The CDR3 loop reads CVTGDTDTQYF. The CDR3 nucleotides are TGTGTTACAGGGGACACAGATACGCAGTATTTT.

V gene TRBV24-1 combines with J gene TRBJ1-2, with 7 bases aligning to TRBD1. J gave up 8 bases and V 3 bases, and 14 bases lay outside the gene matches. This CDR3 contains 16 residues. The germline CDR1 and CDR2 sequences are KGHDR and SFDVKD. The CDR3 protein is CATSDTGTASQRGYTF. In DNA form, the CDR3 reads TGTGCCACCAGTGATACCGGGACAGCCAGTCAAAGGGGCTACACCTTC.

J is TRBJ1-6 and V is TRBV19; TRBD1 aligns across 7 bases. With 2 bases clipped from V and 7 bases from J, the junction kept 5 bases outside the gene matches. This CDR3 has 15 residues. Germline lookup yields CDR1 LNHDA and CDR2 SQIVND (reference sequence). CDR3: CASSISGQENSPLHF. CDR3 in DNA: TGTGCCAGTAGTATATCTGGACAGGAAAATTCACCCCTCCACTTT.

The chain employs TRBV9 and TRBJ2-5; TRBD1 is a possible D gene (7 bases). This CDR3 is 15 amino acids long. CDR1 is SGDLS and CDR2 is YYNGEE in the germline V gene. The V gene lost 0 bases and the J gene lost 5 bases, with 14 bases spanning the gap. CDR3 amino acids: CASSVAEGARETQYF. CDR3 in DNA: TGTGCCAGCAGCGTAGCGGAGGGGGCGAGGGAGACCCAGTACTTC.

The J gene is TRBJ2-7, the V gene TRBV5-6, with D maybe TRBD2 (6 bases). The CDR3 runs to 16 residues. Germline V gene data show CDR1 as SGHDT and CDR2 as YYEEEE. The V end lost 0 bases, the J end lost 1 base, and 14 bases lay between the germline ends. CDR3 loop: CASSLGLGGGSYEQYF. The CDR3 nucleotides read TGTGCCAGCAGCTTGGGGCTAGGTGGAGGGTCCTACGAGCAGTACTTC.

V and J are TRBV7-9 and TRBJ1-1; 8 bases are shared with TRBD1. With V trimmed by 5 bases and J by 2 bases, 4 bases remained unmatched. The CDR3 sequence is 14 residues long. Germline-derived CDR1 and CDR2 are SEHNR and FQNEAQ (reference sequence). The chain's CDR3 is CASSPGQGNTEAFF. CDR3 nucleotides: TGTGCCAGCAGCCCCGGACAGGGCAACACTGAAGCTTTCTTT.

J is TRBJ1-3 and V is TRBV29-1, with a weak D call TRBD1 (5 bases). Germline V gene sequence: CDR1 SQVTM, CDR2 ANQGSEA. Trimming took 4 bases from V and 2 from J, leaving 15 bases between them. The CDR3 extends over 15 amino acids. DNA of the CDR3: TGCAGCGTTGGGGGCTTAGCAGGTCCTGGAAACACCATATATTTT. Translated: CSVGGLAGPGNTIYF.

The rearrangement uses TRBV6-5 and TRBJ1-1; D uncertain. Trimming cost V 4 bases and J 7 bases, with 13 bases left between them. This CDR3 is built from 13 residues. Germline lookup yields CDR1 MNHEY and CDR2 SVGAGI. Written as DNA, the CDR3 is TGTGCCAGCAGTTCCGACCCGGGTTATGAAGCTTTCTTT. Amino acid sequence: CASSSDPGYEAFF.

Here the CDR3 DNA reads TGCGCCAGCAGCTCCGTGGGCGGGGCCCACTACGAGCAGTACTTC. It specifies CASSSVGGAHYEQYF. The chain carries TRBV5-1 and TRBJ2-7, with a tentative D call TRBD2 (6 bases). Per germline, CDR1 SGHRS and CDR2 YFSETQ. V lost 3 bases and J 3 bases, leaving 16 bases between the germline ends. The CDR3 has 15 amino acids.

The V and J genes are TRBV5-1 and TRBJ2-1; 7 bases fit TRBD2. The CDR3 spans 15 residues. V lost 0 bases to trimming and J lost 4 bases; unmatched junction nucleotides: 4. Germline CDR1 reads SGHRS; CDR2 reads YFSETQ. CDR3 sequence reads: CASSLAAGIYNEQFF. The DNA of the CDR3 is TGCGCCAGCAGCTTGGCAGCGGGGATTTACAATGAGCAGTTCTTC.

V is TRBV3-1 (or the pseudogene TRBV3-2) and J is TRBJ1-4; 8 bases map to TRBD1. Germline lookup yields CDR1 LGHDT and CDR2 YNNKEL (reference sequence). This CDR3 contains 15 residues. Trimming took 1 base from V and 5 from J; bases not matched to a gene: 3. The CDR3 DNA sequence: TGTGCCAGCAGCCAAGGCTACAGGGGGAATGAAAAACTGTTTTTT. Amino acids: CASSQGYRGNEKLFF.

The rearrangement joins TRBV29-1 to TRBJ1-1; TRBD1 might be the D (5 bases). Trimming left V 7 bases short and J 3 bases short, with 15 bases between. The CDR3 has 13 amino acids. From germline, CDR1 is SQVTM and CDR2 ANQGSEA. Here the CDR3 reads CSALTVLYTEAFF. CDR3 nucleotide sequence: TGCAGCGCCCTGACAGTCCTTTACACTGAAGCTTTCTTT.

The chain joins TRBV5-4 to TRBJ2-5; a possible D gene is TRBD2 (5 bases). V was pared by 4 bases and J by 2 bases, with 9 bases between. The CDR3 has 13 amino acids. The germline V gene encodes CDR1 SGHNT and CDR2 YYREEE (reference sequence). CDR3 region: CASSEGRQETQYF. CDR3 DNA: TGTGCCAGCAGCGAGGGTAGACAAGAGACCCAGTACTTC.

J is TRBJ1-1 and V is TRBV14; 8 nucleotides agree with TRBD1. CDR3 length: 15 residues. Germline CDR1 reads SGHDN; CDR2 reads FVKESK. V lost 3 bases to trimming and J lost 5 bases; unmatched junction nucleotides: 8. The DNA of the CDR3 is TGTGCCAGCAGCCACCCACAGGGGGGTAAAACTGAAGCTTTCTTT. Protein sequence: CASSHPQGGKTEAFF.

The V and J genes are TRBV2 and TRBJ1-1, with D tentatively TRBD1 (6 bases). V lost 7 bases to trimming and J lost 7 bases, with 10 bases between them. This CDR3 is built from 11 residues. Germline lookup yields CDR1 SNHLY and CDR2 FYNNEI. The chain's CDR3 is CASTGAYEAFF. The CDR3 DNA sequence: TGTGCCAGCACAGGGGCCTATGAAGCTTTCTTT.

The chain recombines TRBV11-3 with TRBJ1-4; D is ambiguous. V shed 2 bases and J shed 6 bases, with 7 bases lying between them. The CDR3 consists of 13 residues. CDR1 is SGHNT, CDR2 YENEEA, per germline. The CDR3 loop is CASSLLCYEKLFF. CDR3 nucleotides: TGTGCCAGCAGCTTACTTTGTTATGAAAAACTGTTTTTT. Full variable domain (outside the CDR3, taken from reference TRBV11-3 and TRBJ1-4): EAGVVQSPRYKIIEKKQPVAFWCNPISGHNTLYWYLQNLGQGPELLIRYENEEAVDDSQLPKDRFSAERLKGVDSTLKIQPAELGDSAVYLCASSLLCYEKLFFGSGTQLSVL.

The V call is TRBV5-1, the J call TRBJ1-1, with TRBD1 identical over 8 bases. V dropped 0 bases and J dropped 7; count of bases not matched to a gene: 8. Germline V gives CDR1 SGHRS, CDR2 YFSETQ. The CDR3 contains 15 residues. The CDR3 sequence is CASSLGGTGGREAFF. CDR3 bases: TGCGCCAGCAGCTTGGGTGGGACAGGCGGCCGTGAAGCTTTCTTT.

This chain's CDR3 is CAISEFPGTNTEAFF. CDR3 sequence (DNA): TGTGCCATCAGTGAGTTCCCAGGAACGAACACTGAAGCTTTCTTT. The rearrangement links TRBV10-3 to TRBJ1-1, with D hard to call. V lost 1 base to trimming and J lost 1 base, with 10 bases between them. Germline assignment: CDR1 ENHRY and CDR2 SYGVKD. CDR3 length: 15 residues.